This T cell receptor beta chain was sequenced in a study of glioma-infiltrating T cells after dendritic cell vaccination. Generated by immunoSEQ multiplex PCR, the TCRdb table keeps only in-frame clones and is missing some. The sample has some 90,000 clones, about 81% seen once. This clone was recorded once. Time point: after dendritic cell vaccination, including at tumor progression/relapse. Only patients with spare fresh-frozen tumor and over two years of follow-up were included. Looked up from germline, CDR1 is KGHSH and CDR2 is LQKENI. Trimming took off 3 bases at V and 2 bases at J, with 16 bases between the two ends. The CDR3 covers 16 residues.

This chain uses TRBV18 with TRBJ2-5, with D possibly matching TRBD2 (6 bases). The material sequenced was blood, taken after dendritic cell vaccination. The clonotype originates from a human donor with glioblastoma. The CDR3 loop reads CASSPSYSGQQETQYF. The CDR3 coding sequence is TGTGCCAGCTCACCCAGCTATAGCGGACAACAAGAGACCCAGTACTTC.